The clone carrying this T cell receptor beta chain occurred many times. Antigen specificity is unknown. The time point was: persistent/refractory GD, antithyroid drugs over 5 years with positive TRAb. Extracted RNA from PBMCs served as the source of the TCR library. Germline loops: CDR1 KGHSH, CDR2 LQKENI. The junction had 2 bases not matched to a gene; V was cut back by 2 bases and J by 4 bases. The CDR3 consists of 14 residues. With iRepertoire HTBI primers and Arm-PCR of CDR3 regions, TCR beta libraries were built. Original processing notes: Overall, samples carried some 67 TRBV and 14 TRBJ segments. TCRdb analysed the multiplex PCR reads with MiXCR anew, one entry per CDR3 protein. The V and J calls were not made by the authors but by TCRdb's processing. The sample records hundreds of thousands of distinct CDR3 sequences, 20% being singletons. This record comes from a study of regulatory T cells in long-lasting Graves disease. Study as a whole: Persistent Graves' disease required over 5 years of antithyroid drugs and positive TSH receptor antibodies.

Findings and limits, study-wide: Patients with persistent disease shared 2,700 or so public clonotypes, outpacing the approximately 920 shared by new patients. TRBV28, TRBJ1-2 and TRBJ2-5 were favored in persistent disease.

V and J are TRBV18 and TRBJ1-2; 9 bases fit TRBD1. The sequencing used peripheral blood mononuclear cells (PBMCs), collected when the disease was refractory, from a patient treated with antithyroid drugs. The clonotype originates from a female donor with Graves disease. The DNA of the CDR3 is TGTGCCAGCTCACCAAAACAGGGGGCCTATGGCTACACCTTC. This gives the protein CASSPKQGAYGYTF.